This TCR beta chain is drawn from a study of T cells in Graves' hyperthyroidism and ophthalmopathy. Whole-study findings and limits: Most clonotypes that expanded in the thyroid above 0.001 also showed up in blood.

Amplified TCR beta CDR3 regions derived from RNA transcripts. The TCR CDR3 was amplified in a first-round RT-PCR using the HTBI primer set. MiXCR was run by TCRdb on the multiplex PCR reads, yielding one entry per CDR3 protein. The sample has some 600,000 distinct CDR3 sequences, approximately 15% seen once; the top ten hold roughly 5.7%. Newly diagnosed hyperthyroidism, duration under 2 months, in patients aged 18 to 65. The diagnoses drew upon clinical symptoms, serum thyroxine and TRAb, thyroid ultrasound and orbital computed tomography. Fresh peripheral blood, under 13 ml, yielded the PBMCs. This clonotype has more than one count but fewer than ten. Its antigen is not known. This CDR3 has 15 amino acids. Germline CDR1 reads DFQATT; CDR2 reads SNEGSKA (reference sequence). With V trimmed by 0 bases and J by 7 bases, 11 bases remained unmatched.

The chain joins TRBV20-1 to TRBJ1-2, with 7 bases that match TRBD1. The specimen was blood. This receptor was obtained from a woman aged 25 to 45 with Graves' hyperthyroidism that later progressed to Graves' ophthalmopathy. The CDR3 is CSARETGTARGGYTF. CDR3 sequence (DNA): TGCAGTGCTAGAGAAACCGGGACAGCCCGGGGTGGCTACACCTTC.